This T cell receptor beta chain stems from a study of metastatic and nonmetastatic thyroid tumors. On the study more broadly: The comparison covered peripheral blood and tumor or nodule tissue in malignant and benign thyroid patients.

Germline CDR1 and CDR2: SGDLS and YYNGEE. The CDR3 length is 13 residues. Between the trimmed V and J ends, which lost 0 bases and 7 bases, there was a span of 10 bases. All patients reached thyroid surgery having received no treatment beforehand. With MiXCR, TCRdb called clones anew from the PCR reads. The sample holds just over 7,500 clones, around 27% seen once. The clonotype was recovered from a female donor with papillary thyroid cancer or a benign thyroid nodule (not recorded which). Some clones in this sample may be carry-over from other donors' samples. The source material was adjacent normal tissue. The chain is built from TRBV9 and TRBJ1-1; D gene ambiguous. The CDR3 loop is CASSVGAESEAFF. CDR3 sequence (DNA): TGTGCCAGCAGCGTAGGGGCAGAGAGTGAAGCTTTCTTT.